Sequencing of this TCR beta chain was carried out in a study of T cells in Graves' hyperthyroidism and ophthalmopathy. Findings and limits, study-wide: Blood samples included most of the expanded thyroid clonotypes exceeding 0.001. Ophthalmopathy was model-predicted a median approximately 6.9 months pre-onset.

Amplified TCR beta CDR3 regions came from RNA transcripts. A first-round RT-PCR of the TCR CDR3 used the HTBI primer set. TCRdb called the multiplex PCR reads again in MiXCR, with one record for every CDR3 protein. The repertoire holds approximately 200,000 distinct CDR3 sequences, with 18% as singletons. Trimming pared 2 bases from V and 0 bases from J, leaving 9 bases between. Germline CDR1 and CDR2: SGHRS and YFSETQ. CDR3 size: 15 residues. Worth noting for this clonotype: The antigen remains undetermined.

The chain combines TRBV5-1 with TRBJ1-3; D unclear. The sample was blood. This sequence originates from a middle-aged man with Graves' hyperthyroidism. CDR3 sequence reads: CASSLAGNSGNTIYF. For the CDR3, the DNA is TGCGCCAGCAGCTTAGCGGGCAACTCTGGAAACACCATATATTTT.